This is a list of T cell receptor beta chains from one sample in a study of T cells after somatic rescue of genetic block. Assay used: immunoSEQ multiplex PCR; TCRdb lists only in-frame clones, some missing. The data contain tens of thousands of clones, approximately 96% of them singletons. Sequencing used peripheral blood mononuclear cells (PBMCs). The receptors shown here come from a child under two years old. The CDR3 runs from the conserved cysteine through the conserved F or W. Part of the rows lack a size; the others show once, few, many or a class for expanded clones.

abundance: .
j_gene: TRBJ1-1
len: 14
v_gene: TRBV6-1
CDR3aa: CASRPDRGQGEAFF

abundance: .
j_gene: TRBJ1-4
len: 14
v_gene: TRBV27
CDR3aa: CASRPQGPNEKLFF

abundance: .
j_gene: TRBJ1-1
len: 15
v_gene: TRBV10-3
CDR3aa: CAISDVTGVGTEAFF

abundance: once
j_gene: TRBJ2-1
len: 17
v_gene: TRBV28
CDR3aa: CASSSQKTGTSSYEQFF

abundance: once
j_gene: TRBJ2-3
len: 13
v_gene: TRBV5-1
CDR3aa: CASSRRPPDTQYF

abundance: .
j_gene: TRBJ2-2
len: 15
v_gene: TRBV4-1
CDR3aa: CASSPSGRATGELFF

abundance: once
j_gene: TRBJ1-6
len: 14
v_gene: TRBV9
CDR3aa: CASSVPGRNSPLHF

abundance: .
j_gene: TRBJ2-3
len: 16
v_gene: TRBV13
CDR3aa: CASSHRTSGDTDTQYF

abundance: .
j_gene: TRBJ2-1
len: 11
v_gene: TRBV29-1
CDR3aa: CSVGSLNEQFF

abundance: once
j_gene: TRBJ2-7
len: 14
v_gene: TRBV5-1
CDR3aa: CASSLGLAGDEQYF

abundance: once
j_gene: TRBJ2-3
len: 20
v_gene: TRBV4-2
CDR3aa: CASSQGPGLAGKGYTDTQYF

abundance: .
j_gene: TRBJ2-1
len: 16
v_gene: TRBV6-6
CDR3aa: CASSRLAGDPYNEQFF

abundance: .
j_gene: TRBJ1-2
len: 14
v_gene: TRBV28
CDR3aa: CASSLGGIKDGYTF

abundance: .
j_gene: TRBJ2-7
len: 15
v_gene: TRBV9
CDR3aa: CASSPGTGNPYEQYF

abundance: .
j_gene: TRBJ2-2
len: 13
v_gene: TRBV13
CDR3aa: CASSFVNPGELFF

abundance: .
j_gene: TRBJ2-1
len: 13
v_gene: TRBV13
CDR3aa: CASSGAGENEQFF

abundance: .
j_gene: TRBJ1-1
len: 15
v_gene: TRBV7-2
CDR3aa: CASSLGGRMNTEAFF